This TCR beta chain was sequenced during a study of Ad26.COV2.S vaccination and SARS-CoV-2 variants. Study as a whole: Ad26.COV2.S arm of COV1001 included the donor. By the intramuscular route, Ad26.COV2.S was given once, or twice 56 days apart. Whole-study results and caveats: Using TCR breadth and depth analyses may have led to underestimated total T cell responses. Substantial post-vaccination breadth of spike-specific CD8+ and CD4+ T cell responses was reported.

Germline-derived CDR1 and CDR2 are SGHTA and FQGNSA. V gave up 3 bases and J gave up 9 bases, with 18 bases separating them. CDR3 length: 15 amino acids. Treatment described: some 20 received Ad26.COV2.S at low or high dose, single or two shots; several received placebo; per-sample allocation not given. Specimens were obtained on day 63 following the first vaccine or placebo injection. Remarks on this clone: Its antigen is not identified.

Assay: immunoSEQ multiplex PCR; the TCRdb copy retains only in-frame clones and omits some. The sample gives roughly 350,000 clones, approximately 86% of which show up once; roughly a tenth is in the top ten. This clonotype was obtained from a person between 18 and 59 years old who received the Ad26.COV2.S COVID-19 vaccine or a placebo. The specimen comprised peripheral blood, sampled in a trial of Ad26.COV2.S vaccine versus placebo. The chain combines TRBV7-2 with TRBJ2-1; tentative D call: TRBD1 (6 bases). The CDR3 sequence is CASSFSAQGRGEQFF. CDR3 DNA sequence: TGTGCCAGCAGCTTTTCCGCACAGGGAAGGGGTGAGCAGTTCTTC.